The 29 T cell receptor beta chains below were found in one sample sequenced in a study of CXCR3-negative and CXCR3-positive naive CD8 T cells. The study, taken as a whole, reports: Researchers report that CXCR3-positive naive cells carry more hydrophobic TRB CDR3s than CXCR3-negative naive cells.

UMI-labeled 5' RACE TRB cDNA libraries were prepared from the cells. Each CDR3 protein gets one entry in TCRdb, which reprocessed the 5' RACE reads and gives no DNA. Its table records nearly 110,000 distinct CDR3 sequences. Their antigen targets remain unknown. Input material: naive CXCR3+ CD8+ T cells from blood. Noted subset: CD45RO-CCR7+CD27+CD95- naive CD8+ T cells expressing CXCR3 (TNR3+). Source of these receptors: a human donor in good health. Some clones in this sample may be carry-over from other donors' samples.

This chain joins TRBV14 and TRBJ2-3. The V gene's germline CDR1 is SGHDN and CDR2 FVKESK. The CDR3 is 15 amino acids. This chain's CDR3 is CASSPLLRSTDTQYF.

This rearrangement joins TRBV28 to TRBJ2-3; lacking DNA, the TRBD2 call made by TCRdb goes unchecked. Germline values: CDR1 MDHEN, CDR2 SYDVKM. The CDR3 contains 17 residues. The CDR3 is CASSPMTSGGGTDTQYF.

The chain's CDR3 is CASSFRFGPGQSSYEQYF. The genes are TRBV12-3 or TRBV12-4 and TRBJ2-7; the TCRdb D gene call, TRBD1, has no DNA to confirm it. The CDR3 contains 18 residues.

The chain recombines TRBV14 with TRBJ2-3; the D call of TRBD1 rests on TCRdb alone, since no DNA is present to check it. Germline V gives CDR1 SGHDN, CDR2 FVKESK. This CDR3 region has 16 residues. The CDR3 spells CASSQDEIGGTDTQYF.

This chain uses TRBV7-2 with TRBJ2-5; lacking DNA, the TRBD1 call made by TCRdb goes unchecked. The germline V gene encodes CDR1 SGHTA and CDR2 FQGNSA. The CDR3 is made up of 14 amino acids. The CDR3: CASSPPTEQETQYF.

The V gene is TRBV5-1, the J gene TRBJ2-5. The CDR3 extends over 13 amino acids. The V gene's germline CDR1 is SGHRS and CDR2 YFSETQ. CDR3: CASSLGLEETQYF.

The chain has TRBV10-3 and TRBJ1-6; TCRdb's assignment of TRBD1 cannot be checked, as there is no DNA. The CDR3 sequence is 15 residues long. Germline CDR1 is ENHRY and CDR2 is SYGVKD. CDR3 protein: CAISDPGSGASPLHF.

The CDR3 loop reads CASSPIAGGWETQYF. This sequence joins TRBV7-2 and TRBJ2-5; the D call of TRBD2 rests on TCRdb alone, since no DNA is present to check it. The CDR3 sequence is 15 residues long. Germline values: CDR1 SGHTA, CDR2 FQGNSA.

The chain recombines TRBV7-6 with TRBJ2-2; with no DNA, the TCRdb D assignment of TRBD2 cannot be verified. The CDR3 sequence is 19 residues long. The germline V gene has CDR1 SGHVS and CDR2 FNYEAQ. CDR3 residues: CASSLELAGGLQPTGELFF.

This chain uses TRBV7-9 with TRBJ2-1; checking the TCRdb D call of TRBD1 is not possible without DNA. Germline V gives CDR1 SEHNR, CDR2 FQNEAQ (reference sequence). The CDR3 is 14 amino acids. This chain's CDR3 is CASSPPHPGDEQFF.

V and J are TRBV7-9 and TRBJ2-1; the TCRdb call, TRBD1, lacks DNA for checking. The CDR3 consists of 14 residues. Germline V CDR1 and CDR2: SEHNR, FQNEAQ (reference sequence). CDR3 protein: CASSLMDTNNEQFF.

This chain's CDR3 is CASSEGAYQETQYF. The rearrangement links TRBV2 to TRBJ2-5. The CDR3 extends over 14 amino acids. Germline V gene sequence: CDR1 SNHLY, CDR2 FYNNEI.

The genes are TRBV6-5 and TRBJ2-7. CDR1 is MNHEY, CDR2 SVGAGI, per germline. CDR3 size: 15 residues. CDR3 in amino acids: CASSYSRTRPYEQYF.

The rearrangement links TRBV4-1 to TRBJ1-5; checking the TCRdb D call of TRBD1 is not possible without DNA. In germline, CDR1 is MGHRA, CDR2 YSYEKL. The CDR3 totals 14 residues. The CDR3 reads CASSQEVGGQPQHF.

The V call is TRBV28, the J call TRBJ2-5; the TRBD2 assignment by TCRdb is unverifiable without DNA. Germline V gene lookup returns CDR1 MDHEN and CDR2 SYDVKM. The CDR3 length is 12 residues. CDR3 protein: CASRNPRGGQYF.

The chain carries TRBV4-1 and TRBJ2-1; TCRdb's assignment of TRBD2 cannot be checked, as there is no DNA. Germline loops: CDR1 MGHRA, CDR2 YSYEKL. CDR3 length: 15 amino acids. CDR3 protein: CASSHPAGGYNEQFF.

The chain is built from TRBV6-2 or TRBV6-3 and TRBJ1-5. Germline loops: CDR1 MNHEY, CDR2 SVGEGT. The CDR3 is made up of 12 amino acids. CDR3 protein: CASSYRYAPQHF.

The V call is TRBV6-1, the J call TRBJ1-5; the TRBD1 assignment by TCRdb is unverifiable without DNA. The CDR3 extends over 15 amino acids. Germline loops: CDR1 MNHNS, CDR2 SASEGT. The CDR3 reads CASSEAGTNNQPQHF.

J is TRBJ1-1 and V is TRBV25-1. In germline, CDR1 is MGHDK, CDR2 SYGVNS. This CDR3 region has 15 residues. The CDR3 loop is CASIEFGRAHTEAFF. The full variable domain, completed using reference TRBV25-1 and TRBJ1-1, is EADIYQTPRYLVIGTGKKITLECSQTMGHDKMYWYQQDPGMELHLIHYSYGVNSTEKGDLSSESTVSRIRTEHFPLTLESARPSHTSQYLCASIEFGRAHTEAFFGQGTRLTVV.

The chain couples TRBV25-1 to TRBJ1-2; TCRdb indicates TRBD1, and absent DNA this call remains unverified. CDR1 and CDR2 (germline): MGHDK, SYGVNS. The length of the CDR3 is 19 residues. CDR3 sequence: CASSDKFGQASHTNYGYTF.

CDR3 protein: CASSSASGTEAFF. V and J are TRBV7-6 and TRBJ1-1. The germline V gene has CDR1 SGHVS and CDR2 FNYEAQ. This CDR3 has 13 amino acids.

This chain uses TRBV29-1 with TRBJ1-1. This CDR3 region has 13 residues. Germline CDR1 is SQVTM and CDR2 is ANQGSEA. CDR3 loop: CSVEEGSNTEAFF.

The V call is TRBV12-3 or TRBV12-4, the J call TRBJ2-7; TCRdb proposes TRBD1, but this gene call is untestable without DNA. The CDR3 has 16 residues. The CDR3: CASSNYFGTGTNEQYF.

The rearrangement links TRBV6-5 to TRBJ2-7. The CDR3 consists of 14 residues. Germline CDR1 and CDR2: MNHEY and SVGAGI. The CDR3 spells CASSYGLHSYEQYF.

This chain links TRBV7-6 with TRBJ2-1; TCRdb designates TRBD2, a call that cannot be tested without DNA. This CDR3 is built from 15 residues. The germline gives CDR1 SGHVS, CDR2 FNYEAQ. The CDR3 reads CASSARLAIYNEQFF.

This sequence joins TRBV27 and TRBJ1-1; TCRdb's D gene call, TRBD1, goes unchecked for lack of DNA. The CDR3 is 14 amino acids. Per the germline V gene, CDR1 is MNHEY and CDR2 is SMNVEV (reference sequence). The CDR3 is CASSADRVPQASFF.

The chain joins TRBV15 to TRBJ1-3. The CDR3 runs to 16 residues. Per the germline V gene, CDR1 is LNHNV and CDR2 is YYDKDF (reference sequence). CDR3 sequence reads: CATSTYGADSGNTIYF.

The J gene is TRBJ2-5, the V gene TRBV23-1; no DNA is available, so the TRBD1 call from TCRdb remains unchecked. TRBV23-1 is classed as an ORF, of uncertain function. The CDR3 totals 16 residues. CDR3 region: CASSPELTGNQETQYF.

The chain uses TRBV29-1 and TRBJ2-7; TCRdb's D gene call, TRBD2, goes unchecked for lack of DNA. The CDR3 has 13 residues. CDR1 is SQVTM and CDR2 is ANQGSEA in the germline V gene. CDR3 sequence: CSVVAGETYEQYF.